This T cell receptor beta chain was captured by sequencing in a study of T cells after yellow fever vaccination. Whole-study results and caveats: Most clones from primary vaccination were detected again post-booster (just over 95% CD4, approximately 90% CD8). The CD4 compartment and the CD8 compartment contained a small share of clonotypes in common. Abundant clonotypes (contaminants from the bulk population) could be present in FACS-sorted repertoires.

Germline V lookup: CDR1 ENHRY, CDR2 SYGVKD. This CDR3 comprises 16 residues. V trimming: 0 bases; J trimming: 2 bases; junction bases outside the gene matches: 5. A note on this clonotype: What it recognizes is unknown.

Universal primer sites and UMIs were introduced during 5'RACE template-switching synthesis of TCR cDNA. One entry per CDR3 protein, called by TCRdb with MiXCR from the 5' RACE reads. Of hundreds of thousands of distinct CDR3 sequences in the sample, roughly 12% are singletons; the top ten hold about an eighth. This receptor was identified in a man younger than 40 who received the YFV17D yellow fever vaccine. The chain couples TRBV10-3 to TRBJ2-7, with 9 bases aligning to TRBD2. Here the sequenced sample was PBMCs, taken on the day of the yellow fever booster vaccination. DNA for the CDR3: TGTGCCATCAGTGAGTCCCGGTCTAGCGGGGCCTACGAGCAGTACTTC. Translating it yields CAISESRSSGAYEQYF.